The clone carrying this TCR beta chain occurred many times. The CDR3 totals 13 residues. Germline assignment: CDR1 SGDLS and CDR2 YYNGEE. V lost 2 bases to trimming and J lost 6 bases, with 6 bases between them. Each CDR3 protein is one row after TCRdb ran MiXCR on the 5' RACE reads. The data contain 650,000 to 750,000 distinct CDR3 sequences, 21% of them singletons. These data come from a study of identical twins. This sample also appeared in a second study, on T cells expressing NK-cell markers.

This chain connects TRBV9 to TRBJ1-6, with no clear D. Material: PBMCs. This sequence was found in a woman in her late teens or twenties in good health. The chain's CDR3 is CASSVFINSPLHF. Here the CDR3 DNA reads TGTGCCAGCAGCGTTTTTATTAATTCACCCCTCCACTTT.